The 25 T cell receptor beta chains presented below share a single source sample, sequenced in a study of T cell responses to AZD1222 COVID-19 vaccine. TCRdb's table, derived via immunoSEQ multiplex PCR, lists solely in-frame clones and lacks some. The sample shows about 87,000 clones, roughly 89% of them seen only once. The sequenced sample was peripheral blood, obtained on day 0 of AZD1222 vaccination. These receptors originate from an adult in good health.

The chain joins TRBV11-2 to TRBJ1-1; D is possibly TRBD1 (6 bases). The CDR3 sequence is 16 residues long. Trimming cost V 0 bases and J 2 bases, with 13 bases left between them. Germline assignment: CDR1 SGHAT and CDR2 FQNNGV. The CDR3: CASSLERTVSNTEAFF. CDR3 sequence (DNA): TGTGCCAGCAGCTTAGAGCGGACAGTCTCCAACACTGAAGCTTTCTTT.

This rearrangement joins TRBV6-5 to TRBJ1-5; no reliable D call. The CDR3 totals 15 residues. CDR1 and CDR2 (germline): MNHEY, SVGAGI. V dropped 6 bases and J dropped 5 bases, with 17 bases sitting between them. The CDR3: CASRSSGYAYQPQHF. The CDR3 DNA is TGTGCCAGCAGATCATCGGGTTACGCGTATCAGCCCCAGCATTTT.

The genes are TRBV3-1 (or the pseudogene TRBV3-2) and TRBJ1-3; possibly TRBD1 for D (5 bases). This CDR3 comprises 14 residues. Trimming removed 11 bases from V and 1 base from J, with 15 bases in between. Germline lookup yields CDR1 LGHDT and CDR2 YNNKEL (reference sequence). In DNA, the CDR3 is TGTGCCGTATCACCAGGGCCGTCTGGAAACACCATATATTTT. Amino acids: CAVSPGPSGNTIYF.

The chain links TRBV4-1 to TRBJ1-1; D uncertain. This CDR3 spans 12 amino acids. Germline V gene lookup returns CDR1 MGHRA and CDR2 YSYEKL. Trimming shortened V by 6 bases and J by 1 base, and 6 bases separated the two germline ends. CDR3 DNA sequence: TGCGCCAGCAGGGGAGGGAACACTGAAGCTTTCTTT. Translating gives CASRGGNTEAFF.

The rearrangement links TRBV29-1 to TRBJ1-3; D is uncertain. This CDR3 is built from 13 residues. The germline V and J ends were trimmed by 4 bases and 0 bases, with 7 bases remaining between them. Germline CDR1 SQVTM, CDR2 ANQGSEA. Here the CDR3 reads CSVGESSGNTIYF. The CDR3 DNA reads as TGCAGCGTTGGTGAGAGCTCTGGAAACACCATATATTTT.

This clone was observed a few times. CDR3 loop: CASSPNRGLMNTEAFF. The CDR3 DNA follows: TGTGCCAGCAGCCCTAACAGGGGGCTGATGAACACTGAAGCTTTCTTT. The chain carries TRBV7-9 and TRBJ1-1, with 9 bases identical to TRBD1. V lost 5 bases, J lost 0 bases, and 7 bases stayed unmatched. Germline V gene lookup returns CDR1 SEHNR and CDR2 FQNEAQ (reference sequence). CDR3 length equals 16 residues.

This chain joins TRBV21-1 and TRBJ1-6; TRBD1, the table's D call, lacks a check against the DNA. TRBV21-1 is a listed pseudogene. This CDR3 spans 13 amino acids. Here the CDR3 DNA reads TGTGCCAGCAGGACAGGGTGGGATTCACCCCTCCACTTT. Translation: CASRTGWDSPLHF.

The V and J genes are TRBV9 and TRBJ2-5; TRBD1 or TRBD2 may be the D gene (6 bases each). Germline V gene data show CDR1 as SGDLS and CDR2 as YYNGEE. The CDR3 consists of 14 residues. V was cut by 0 bases and J by 5 bases, with 11 bases left in between. In nucleotides, the CDR3 is TGTGCCAGCAGCGTAGCTGGGGGGCTGGAGACCCAGTACTTC. Protein sequence: CASSVAGGLETQYF.

The V and J genes are TRBV6-5 and TRBJ2-7; 7 bases match TRBD2. Germline trimming cut 8 bases from V and 3 bases from J; bases unmatched to any gene: 7. The CDR3 contains 13 residues. CDR1 is MNHEY, CDR2 SVGAGI, per germline. The CDR3 DNA is TGTGCCAGCGGGGGAGGGTTCTACTACGAGCAGTACTTC. Translating gives CASGGGFYYEQYF.

The chain links TRBV13 to TRBJ2-7; D possibly uses TRBD1 or TRBD2 (5 bases each). Germline lookup yields CDR1 PRHDT and CDR2 FYEKMQ (reference sequence). With 0 bases removed from V and 0 bases from J, the gap between germline ends came to 12 bases. This CDR3 has 16 residues. The CDR3 loop is CASSLGARDVSYEQYF. The CDR3 bases are TGTGCCAGCAGCTTAGGCGCCAGGGACGTCTCCTACGAGCAGTACTTC.

The V and J genes are TRBV19 and TRBJ1-5; 8 nucleotides align to TRBD1. CDR1 is LNHDA, CDR2 SQIVND, per germline (reference sequence). There are 14 residues in the CDR3. J lost 6 bases, V lost 6 bases, and 7 bases had no gene match. The CDR3 nucleotides read TGTGCCAGTAGCTGGACAGGGATGAGTCAGCCCCAGCATTTT. Its protein is CASSWTGMSQPQHF.

The chain couples TRBV6-5 to TRBJ2-3, with 7 bases fitting TRBD1. V lost 6 bases and J lost 0; bases outside the gene matches: 6. Germline CDR1 and CDR2: MNHEY and SVGAGI. The CDR3 extends over 15 amino acids. The CDR3 nucleotides are TGTGCCAGCAGCCGCACAGGGGTTAGCACAGATACGCAGTATTTT. Protein product: CASSRTGVSTDTQYF.

The rearrangement uses TRBV15 and TRBJ2-1; D might be TRBD1 (6 bases). Trimming left V 5 bases short and J 12 bases short, with 23 bases between. Per germline, CDR1 LNHNV and CDR2 YYDKDF (reference sequence). This CDR3 spans 15 amino acids. The CDR3 DNA sequence: TGTGCCACCAGCGCACCCCGGGACAACAATGAGCGGCAGTTCTTC. Translating gives CATSAPRDNNERQFF.

The V and J genes are TRBV2 and TRBJ2-1; D is tentatively TRBD1 or TRBD2 (5 bases each). Germline lookup yields CDR1 SNHLY and CDR2 FYNNEI. Trimming removed 7 bases from V and 9 bases from J, with 16 bases in between. CDR3 size: 13 residues. CDR3 bases: TGTGCCAGCATGGGGCAGGGAGTTGGTGAGCAGTTCTTC. Protein: CASMGQGVGEQFF.

The J gene is TRBJ2-3, the V gene TRBV7-3; TRBD2 might be the D (5 bases). This CDR3 is built from 18 residues. Trimming removed 1 base from V and 0 bases from J, with 17 bases in between. In germline, CDR1 is SGHTA, CDR2 FQGTGA. For the CDR3, the DNA is TGTGCCAGCAGCTTAAGGGGAGACGGTCTAACTAGCACAGATACGCAGTATTTT. Translation: CASSLRGDGLTSTDTQYF.

The chain has TRBV19 and TRBJ1-4, with 9 bases fitting TRBD1. The CDR3 totals 16 residues. Germline V gives CDR1 LNHDA, CDR2 SQIVND (reference sequence). After removal of 3 bases from V and 7 bases from J, the junction contained 9 bases not matched to a gene. CDR3 sequence reads: CASSMVGTGISEKLFF. For the CDR3, the DNA is TGTGCCAGTAGTATGGTCGGGACAGGGATAAGTGAAAAACTGTTTTTT. Full variable domain (remainder filled in from reference TRBV19 and TRBJ1-4): DGGITQSPKYLFRKEGQNVTLSCEQNLNHDAMYWYRQDPGQGLRLIYYSQIVNDFQKGDIAEGYSVSREKKESFPLTVTSAQKNPTAFYLCASSMVGTGISEKLFFGSGTQLSVL.

The chain links TRBV5-1 to TRBJ2-5, with D possibly TRBD1 on 6 matching bases. The CDR3 consists of 14 residues. With 2 bases removed from V and 2 bases from J, the gap between germline ends came to 10 bases. Germline V gene sequence: CDR1 SGHRS, CDR2 YFSETQ. The CDR3 bases are TGCGCCAGCAGCTTACAGGGAACTCAAGAGACCCAGTACTTC. Its protein is CASSLQGTQETQYF.

This clone has a single count. This sequence joins TRBV4-3 and TRBJ1-4, with a weak D call TRBD1 (5 bases). V was cut by 1 base and J by 5 bases, with 14 bases left in between. The V gene's germline CDR1 is LGHNA and CDR2 YSLEER. The CDR3 length is 16 residues. CDR3 DNA: TGCGCCAGCAGCCAAGGAGTCTCAGGGACCAATGAAAAACTGTTTTTT. Encoded protein: CASSQGVSGTNEKLFF.

This clone was seen a few times. The chain has TRBV18 and TRBJ1-2; D gene ambiguous. There are 16 residues in the CDR3. Germline CDR1 KGHSH, CDR2 LQKENI. V was cut by 0 bases and J by 5 bases, with 16 bases left in between. The CDR3 loop is CASSPPGGSIVYGYTF. The DNA of the CDR3 is TGTGCCAGCTCACCACCGGGAGGAAGCATAGTGTATGGCTACACCTTC.

CDR3 in amino acids: CASHRRGPYNSPLHF. The CDR3 DNA reads TGTGCCAGCCACCGACGGGGGCCCTATAATTCACCCCTCCACTTT. This rearrangement joins TRBV5-6 to TRBJ1-6, with D possibly matching TRBD1 (6 bases). V was shortened by 7 bases and J by 2 bases, with 13 bases between the two germline ends. Germline-derived CDR1 and CDR2 are SGHDT and YYEEEE. The length of the CDR3 is 15 residues.

The CDR3 loop reads CASSEGDHTYEQYF. CDR3 in DNA: TGTGCCAGCAGCGAGGGCGACCATACCTACGAGCAGTACTTC. The rearrangement links TRBV9 to TRBJ2-7; no reliable D call. Deletions cut 3 bases from V and 2 bases from J, with 12 bases between. The CDR3 runs 14 residues. Germline assignment: CDR1 SGDLS and CDR2 YYNGEE.

The chain links TRBV9 to TRBJ2-7; D possibly corresponds to TRBD2 (5 bases). V dropped 4 bases and J dropped 2 bases, with 16 bases sitting between them. Germline V gene sequence: CDR1 SGDLS, CDR2 YYNGEE. This CDR3 has 15 amino acids. The CDR3 coding sequence is TGTGCCAGCAGCCCTGCGGGCAGTAACCCCTACGAGCAGTACTTC. Translating it yields CASSPAGSNPYEQYF.

This chain joins TRBV18 and TRBJ2-5; D not resolved. The germline V gene has CDR1 KGHSH and CDR2 LQKENI. With 3 bases removed from V and 5 bases from J, the gap between germline ends came to 10 bases. The CDR3 has 13 amino acids. CDR3 coding DNA: TGTGCCAGCTCACCCTTGACTGTCGAGACCCAGTACTTC. This translates into CASSPLTVETQYF.

This rearrangement joins TRBV7-8 to TRBJ1-3; TRBD1 matches 7 bases. The length of the CDR3 is 16 residues. Germline V gene data show CDR1 as SGHVS and CDR2 as FQNEAQ. Trimming at V came to 3 bases and at J to 3 bases, leaving 8 bases not matched to a gene. The CDR3 reads CASSFHQGGLGNTIYF. The CDR3 DNA reads as TGTGCCAGCAGCTTTCACCAGGGGGGACTTGGAAACACCATATATTTT.

The V call is TRBV5-6, the J call TRBJ1-1; possibly TRBD1 for D (5 bases). V lost 6 bases and J lost 4, with 13 bases in between. The CDR3 contains 13 residues. Germline values: CDR1 SGHDT, CDR2 YYEEEE. CDR3 protein: CASKFGGGTEAFF. The CDR3 DNA sequence: TGTGCCAGCAAATTCGGGGGGGGCACTGAAGCTTTCTTT.